This T cell receptor (beta chain) was captured by sequencing in a study of T cell repertoires in cytomegalovirus infection. Study-wide background: Carrying CMV and the relevant HLA type showed in public TCR beta signatures.

Each CDR3 protein gets one entry after TCRdb re-called the reads with MiXCR. The sample holds under 150,000 distinct CDR3 sequences, 8% to 9% seen once. Study conclusions and caveats: CMV-specific TCR beta clonotypes restricted by HLA-C were the ones dominating the ex vivo response.

This clonotype occurred many times. No antigen is known for it. The V end was cut by 7 bases, the J end by 5 bases, with 17 bases between. CDR3 size: 14 residues. In germline, CDR1 is MNHNY, CDR2 SVGAGI (reference sequence). Sequences were obtained from PBMCs. The sequence was collected from a human donor in good health (CMV status not recorded). Some clones in this sample may be carry-over from other donors' samples. The gene calls are TRBV6-6 and TRBJ1-2; the D gene is possibly TRBD1 (6 bases). The CDR3 nucleotides are TGTGCCAGCACCCAGGCGGACAGACCATATGGCTACACCTTC. Translated: CASTQADRPYGYTF.